The source of this T cell receptor beta chain is a study of blood T cell repertoires in COVID-19. Looking at the study overall: T cells, B-cell-depleted T cells, or PBMCs supplied cDNA or gDNA.

Enrolled through a virtual design, the participants were between roughly 18 and 95 years of age and came from under 30 US areas. Participants had their cohort set by participant-reported clinical history. Either two negative PCRs, clearance, or symptom resolution qualified Cohort 3 donors as recovered. Assay used: immunoSEQ multiplex PCR; TCRdb lists only in-frame clones, some missing. The table records about 150,000 clones, 70% to 90% of them present only once. Germline assignment: CDR1 MNHEY and CDR2 SVGAGI. This CDR3 is built from 14 residues. J gave up 9 bases and V 5 bases, and 7 bases lay outside the gene matches.

The sequence was collected from a woman between 50 and 59 years old who had recovered from COVID-19. Sequenced: PBMCs or T cells enriched from blood (not recorded which). The rearrangement joins TRBV6-5 to TRBJ1-4; 9 bases match TRBD1. This CDR3 reads CASSQRDRVKKLFF. The CDR3 coding sequence is TGTGCCAGCAGTCAACGGGACAGGGTGAAAAAACTGTTTTTT.